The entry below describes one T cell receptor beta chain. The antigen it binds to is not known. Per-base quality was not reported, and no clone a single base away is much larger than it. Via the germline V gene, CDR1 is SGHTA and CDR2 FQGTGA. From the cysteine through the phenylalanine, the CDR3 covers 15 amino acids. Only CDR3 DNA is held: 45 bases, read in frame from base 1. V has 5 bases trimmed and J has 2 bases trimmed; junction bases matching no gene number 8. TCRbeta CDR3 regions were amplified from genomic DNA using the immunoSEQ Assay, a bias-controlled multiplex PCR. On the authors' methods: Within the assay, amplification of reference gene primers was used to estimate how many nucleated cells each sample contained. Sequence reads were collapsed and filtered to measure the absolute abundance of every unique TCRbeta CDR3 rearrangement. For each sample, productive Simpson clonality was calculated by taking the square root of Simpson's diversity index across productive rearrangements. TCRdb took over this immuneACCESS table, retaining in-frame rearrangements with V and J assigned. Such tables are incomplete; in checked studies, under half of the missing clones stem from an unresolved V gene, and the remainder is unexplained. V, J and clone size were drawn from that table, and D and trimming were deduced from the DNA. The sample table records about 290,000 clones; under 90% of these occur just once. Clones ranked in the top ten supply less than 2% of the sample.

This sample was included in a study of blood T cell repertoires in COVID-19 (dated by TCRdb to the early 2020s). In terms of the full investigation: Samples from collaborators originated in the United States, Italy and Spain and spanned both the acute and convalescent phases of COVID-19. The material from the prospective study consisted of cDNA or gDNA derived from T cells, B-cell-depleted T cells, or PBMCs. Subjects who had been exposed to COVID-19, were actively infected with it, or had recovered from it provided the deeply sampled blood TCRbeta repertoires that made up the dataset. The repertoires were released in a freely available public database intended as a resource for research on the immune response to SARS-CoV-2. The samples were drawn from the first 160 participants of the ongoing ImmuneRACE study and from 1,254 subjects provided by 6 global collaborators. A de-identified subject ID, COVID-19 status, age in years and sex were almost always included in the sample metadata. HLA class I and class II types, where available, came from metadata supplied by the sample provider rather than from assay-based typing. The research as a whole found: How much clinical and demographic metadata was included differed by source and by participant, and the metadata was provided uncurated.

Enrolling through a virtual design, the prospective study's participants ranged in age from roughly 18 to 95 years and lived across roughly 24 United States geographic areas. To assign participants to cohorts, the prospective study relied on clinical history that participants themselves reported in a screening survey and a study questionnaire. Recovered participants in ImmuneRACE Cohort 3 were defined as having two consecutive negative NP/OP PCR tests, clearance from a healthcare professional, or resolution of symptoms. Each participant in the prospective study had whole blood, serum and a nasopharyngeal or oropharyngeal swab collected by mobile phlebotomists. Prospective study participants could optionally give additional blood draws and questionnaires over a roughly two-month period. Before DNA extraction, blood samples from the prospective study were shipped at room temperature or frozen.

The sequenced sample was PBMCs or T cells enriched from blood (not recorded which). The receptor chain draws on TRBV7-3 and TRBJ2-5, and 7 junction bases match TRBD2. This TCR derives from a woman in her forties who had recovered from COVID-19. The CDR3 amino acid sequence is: CASSRLGTTQETQYF. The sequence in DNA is TGTGCCAGCAGCCGACTGGGGACTACTCAAGAGACCCAGTACTTC.